This T cell receptor (beta chain) was found in a study of T cells after yellow fever vaccination. General study findings and limits: Post-booster repertoires again held most primary-vaccination clones (about 95% CD4, about 90% CD8). The secondary response was weaker but peaked faster, day 5 versus 15.

This clonotype was seen more than once but under ten times. The target antigen is unknown. Generation of TCR cDNA used 5'RACE template switching (which added a universal primer site and UMIs). A single record per CDR3 protein comes from TCRdb applying MiXCR to the 5' RACE reads. This table has about 320,000 distinct CDR3 sequences, approximately 4.3% appearing once. V gave up 2 bases and J gave up 6 bases, with 8 bases separating them. The CDR3 runs 14 residues. This TCR was recovered from a man aged 18 to 30 who received the YFV17D yellow fever vaccine. The input for sequencing was PBMCs, taken 15 days after the yellow fever booster vaccination. This rearrangement joins TRBV12-3 or TRBV12-4 to TRBJ2-6, with a weak D call TRBD1 (6 bases). CDR3 DNA sequence: TGTGCCAGCAGTTTAAGGGGACAGGCCAACGTCCTGACTTTC. Amino acid sequence: CASSLRGQANVLTF.